The present TCR beta chain was sequenced within a study of early T cells in non-severe SARS-CoV-2 infection. CDR1 is SGDLS and CDR2 is YYNGEE in the germline V gene. The CDR3 is 13 amino acids. Deletions cut 1 base from V and 4 bases from J, with 6 bases between. The library protocol tagged individual cDNA molecules with unique molecular identifiers. TCRdb analysed the 5' RACE reads with MiXCR anew, one entry per CDR3 protein. The sample carries about 79,000 distinct CDR3 sequences, about 13% recorded once. This TCR derives from an adult who was a healthcare worker with PCR-confirmed SARS-CoV-2 infection or an uninfected control (not recorded which). The chain joins TRBV9 to TRBJ2-1; D remains ambiguous. Input material: whole blood. The CDR3 region has the DNA TGTGCCAGCAGCGTAAGTCAGTACAATGAGCAGTTCTTC. The encoded protein is CASSVSQYNEQFF.